These 10 T cell receptor beta chains originate from one sample sequenced in a study of blood T cell repertoires in COVID-19. The repertoire was sequenced with immunoSEQ multiplex PCR; TCRdb's copy has only in-frame clones and lacks some. The sample shows fewer than 100,000 clones, around 83% of them seen only once. Sequencing was carried out using peripheral blood. The origin of the receptors is a human donor in a cohort sampled during active COVID-19.

This clone was seen a few times. The chain combines TRBV3-1 (or the pseudogene TRBV3-2) with TRBJ1-2; no clear D. V gave up 0 bases and J gave up 8 bases, with 7 bases separating them. The CDR3 is 12 residues long. Germline-derived CDR1 and CDR2 are LGHDT and YNNKEL (reference sequence). The CDR3 region has the DNA TGTGCCAGCAGCCAAGATTCGTCCGGCTACACCTTC. Its protein is CASSQDSSGYTF.

The chain is built from TRBV9 and TRBJ2-3; TRBD2 might be the D (6 bases). CDR1 is SGDLS, CDR2 YYNGEE, per germline. The CDR3 spans 15 residues. Deletions cut 0 bases from V and 1 base from J, with 9 bases between. The CDR3 coding sequence is TGTGCCAGCAGCGTAGCGGGCGGGGGCACAGATACGCAGTATTTT. It specifies CASSVAGGGTDTQYF.

J is TRBJ2-7 and V is TRBV6-2 or TRBV6-3, with D unclear. The germline gives CDR1 MNHEY, CDR2 SVGEGT. Trimming took 0 bases from V and 2 from J, leaving 8 bases between them. The CDR3 totals 14 residues. The DNA for the CDR3 is TGTGCCAGCAGTTACTCTACTCCTACCTACGAGCAGTACTTC. This encodes CASSYSTPTYEQYF.

A word on this clone: The sample has other DNA sequences that encode this CDR3 too. The CDR3 protein is CASSLWGGEQFF. CDR3 DNA: TGTGCCAGCAGCTTGTGGGGGGGCGAGCAGTTCTTC. The genes are TRBV5-5 and TRBJ2-1, with D possibly TRBD2 on 7 matching bases. V lost 1 base and J 10 bases, leaving 9 bases between the germline ends. Germline CDR1 reads SGHKS; CDR2 reads YYEKEE (reference sequence). The CDR3 is made up of 12 amino acids.

The chain is built from TRBV13 and TRBJ1-1, with no clear D. The CDR3 is 13 amino acids. CDR1 and CDR2 (germline): PRHDT, FYEKMQ (reference sequence). Deletions cut 2 bases from V and 4 bases from J, with 8 bases between. CDR3 nucleotide sequence: TGTGCCAGCAGCTTACCCTCCGGCACTGAAGCTTTCTTT. Its translation is CASSLPSGTEAFF.

This CDR3 is CASSLLMGQGTHTGELFF. CDR3 in DNA: TGTGCCAGCAGCTTATTGATGGGACAGGGAACCCACACCGGGGAGCTGTTTTTT. This chain connects TRBV7-8 to TRBJ2-2; 9 bases match TRBD1. Per germline, CDR1 SGHVS and CDR2 FQNEAQ. Trimming removed 2 bases from V and 3 bases from J; junction bases left unmatched: 10. CDR3 length: 18 residues.

This sequence joins TRBV21-1 and TRBJ2-6; the tabulated D call, TRBD1, remains unverified against the DNA. TRBV21-1 represents a pseudogene. CDR3 length: 18 residues. CDR3 residues: CASTDPGHLCSGANVLTF. In DNA form, the CDR3 reads TGTGCCAGCACCGATCCGGGACACCTCTGCTCTGGGGCCAACGTCCTGACTTTC.

The rearrangement joins TRBV5-1 to TRBJ1-3; D is uncertain. The V end lost 0 bases, the J end lost 4 bases, and 11 bases lay between the germline ends. From germline, CDR1 is SGHRS and CDR2 YFSETQ. The CDR3 is made up of 15 amino acids. CDR3 sequence (DNA): TGCGCCAGCAGCTTGGGTACGGAGAGGGGAAACACCATATATTTT. Its protein product is CASSLGTERGNTIYF.

DNA for the CDR3: TGCGCCAGCCGGGGGGACACCGGGGAGCTGTTTTTT. Translation: CASRGDTGELFF. The chain links TRBV10-1 to TRBJ2-2; 7 bases line up with TRBD2. The junction had 0 bases not matched to a gene; V was cut back by 8 bases and J by 3 bases. The CDR3 has 12 amino acids. Germline CDR1 WNHNN, CDR2 SYGVQD (reference sequence).

The chain combines TRBV11-3 with TRBJ2-3, with D perhaps TRBD1 (7 bases). Trimming cost V 5 bases and J 2 bases, with 11 bases left between them. This CDR3 is 14 amino acids long. Germline V gene sequence: CDR1 SGHNT, CDR2 YENEEA. CDR3 DNA sequence: TGTGCCAGCAGCCAGGGGGGTAACACAGATACGCAGTATTTT. This encodes CASSQGGNTDTQYF.